The 6 T cell receptor beta chains given below trace back to one sample, sequenced in a study of blood T cell repertoires in COVID-19. The table came from immunoSEQ multiplex PCR; TCRdb's copy has only in-frame clones and leaves some out. This sample has about 74,000 clones; around 76% occur once, and the top ten carry 16%. The sequenced sample consisted of peripheral blood. These receptors all come from a man in his 70s with active or convalescent COVID-19.

CDR3 sequence: CASSQTGQPGNTIYF. The DNA of the CDR3 is TGTGCCAGCAGCCAGACAGGGCAACCCGGAAACACCATATATTTT. The chain combines TRBV6-5 with TRBJ1-3; 7 bases are a match to TRBD1. V lost 6 bases and J lost 4; bases outside the gene matches: 9. The germline V gene encodes CDR1 MNHEY and CDR2 SVGAGI. This CDR3 comprises 15 residues.

V gene TRBV3-1 (or the pseudogene TRBV3-2) combines with J gene TRBJ2-1; perhaps TRBD1 as D (5 bases). Germline CDR1 reads LGHDT; CDR2 reads YNNKEL (reference sequence). The V end was cut by 4 bases, the J end by 3 bases, with 10 bases between. The CDR3 has 14 amino acids. CDR3 DNA sequence: TGTGCCAGCAGCCCCTCCCAGGGCTACAATGAGCAGTTCTTC. The encoded protein is CASSPSQGYNEQFF.

J is TRBJ1-2 and V is TRBV14, with D uncertain. V lost 1 base and J lost 3, with 15 bases in between. The CDR3 sequence is 16 residues long. Germline V lookup: CDR1 SGHDN, CDR2 FVKESK. In DNA, the CDR3 is TGTGCCAGCAGCCAAGTAAGGATCTTTCGGGACTATGGCTACACCTTC. This encodes CASSQVRIFRDYGYTF.

This chain connects TRBV5-1 to TRBJ2-3, with 8 bases aligning to TRBD2. The CDR3 consists of 16 residues. The V gene's germline CDR1 is SGHRS and CDR2 YFSETQ. With 0 bases clipped from V and 2 bases from J, the junction kept 5 bases outside the gene matches. This CDR3 is CASSLGQRGSTDTQYF. The DNA of the CDR3 is TGCGCCAGCAGCTTGGGTCAGCGGGGGTCCACAGATACGCAGTATTTT.

The genes are TRBV29-1 and TRBJ2-3; D is unresolved. The CDR3 length is 13 residues. Trimming removed 1 base at V and 5 bases at J, with 10 bases between. CDR1 and CDR2 (germline): SQVTM, ANQGSEA. The CDR3 region has the DNA TGCAGCGTTGAAGCGGTTTTGAGAGATACGCAGTATTTT. This encodes CSVEAVLRDTQYF.

This clone was seen at least ten times. CDR3 protein: CASSSSGQGNSPLHF. The DNA for the CDR3 is TGCGCCAGCAGCTCGTCGGGACAGGGGAATTCACCCCTCCACTTT. This sequence joins TRBV4-1 and TRBJ1-6; 10 nucleotides line up with TRBD1. The CDR3 contains 15 residues. Unmatched junction bases numbered 5, after V lost 5 bases and J lost 7 bases. Per germline, CDR1 MGHRA and CDR2 YSYEKL.